This entry lists 19 T cell receptor beta chains sequenced from one sample in a study of T cell responses to AZD1222 COVID-19 vaccine. Sequencing was performed with immunoSEQ multiplex PCR; in TCRdb, only in-frame clones are kept and a portion is missing. The data contain 100,000 to 110,000 clones, 88% of them singletons. The sample in question was peripheral blood, obtained on day 0 of AZD1222 vaccination. The receptors stem from an adult in good health.

The rearrangement uses TRBV7-2 and TRBJ2-1; TRBD1 aligns across 7 bases. The CDR3 loop spans 15 amino acids. The trim removed 3 bases at V and 4 bases at J, leaving 6 bases unmatched. The V gene's germline CDR1 is SGHTA and CDR2 FQGNSA. This CDR3 reads CASSFDRVNYNEQFF. CDR3 in DNA: TGTGCCAGCAGCTTTGACAGGGTTAATTACAATGAGCAGTTCTTC.

The V call is TRBV7-2, the J call TRBJ2-7, with D possibly called TRBD1 or TRBD2 (6 bases each). Per germline, CDR1 SGHTA and CDR2 FQGNSA. The CDR3 covers 15 residues. Trimming removed 1 base from V and 1 base from J, with 11 bases in between. CDR3 coding DNA: TGTGCCAGCAGCTTAGGACTAGGGGGATCCTACGAGCAGTACTTC. It is translated as CASSLGLGGSYEQYF.

This rearrangement joins TRBV7-9 to TRBJ2-7; D is unclear. V was pared by 3 bases and J by 3 bases, with 9 bases between. This CDR3 region has 13 residues. In germline, CDR1 is SEHNR, CDR2 FQNEAQ (reference sequence). The CDR3 DNA reads TGTGCCAGCAGCTTCCCTTACAGCTACGAGCAGTACTTC. This encodes CASSFPYSYEQYF.

The rearrangement uses TRBV4-3 and TRBJ1-1; D may be TRBD1 (5 bases). CDR3 length equals 16 residues. V gave up 0 bases and J gave up 4 bases, with 15 bases separating them. Germline CDR1 reads LGHNA; CDR2 reads YSLEER. The CDR3 loop reads CASSQDLEGGTTEAFF. CDR3 coding DNA: TGCGCCAGCAGCCAAGATCTAGAGGGAGGGACCACTGAAGCTTTCTTT.

For this clone: Additional DNA sequences in this sample encode the identical CDR3. The chain employs TRBV18 and TRBJ1-1; D unresolved. CDR1 and CDR2 (germline): KGHSH, LQKENI. This CDR3 contains 13 residues. The V end was cut by 3 bases, the J end by 3 bases, with 8 bases between. CDR3 protein: CASSPTRDTEAFF. The CDR3 region has the DNA TGTGCCAGCTCACCCACAAGGGACACTGAAGCTTTCTTT.

The chain employs TRBV30 and TRBJ2-5; D may be TRBD1 (6 bases). This CDR3 spans 13 amino acids. With 4 bases removed from V and 2 bases from J, the gap between germline ends came to 11 bases. Germline V lookup: CDR1 GTSNPN, CDR2 SVGIG (reference sequence). DNA of the CDR3: TGTGCCTGGACCCTGGACAGTCAAGAGACCCAGTACTTC. The encoded protein is CAWTLDSQETQYF.

The rearrangement links TRBV3-1 (or the pseudogene TRBV3-2) to TRBJ2-7, with 9 positions matching TRBD2. The CDR3 is made up of 15 amino acids. Germline CDR1 and CDR2: LGHDT and YNNKEL (reference sequence). Trimming cost V 1 base and J 3 bases; bases outside gene matches: 4. CDR3 DNA: TGTGCCAGCAGCCAAGGGGCTAGCGGGGACTACGAGCAGTACTTC. The encoded protein is CASSQGASGDYEQYF.

V and J are TRBV6-8 and TRBJ1-6; possibly TRBD1 for D (6 bases). The CDR3 is 14 residues long. Germline CDR1 reads MNHGY; CDR2 reads SAAAGT. The germline V and J ends were trimmed by 6 bases and 7 bases, with 13 bases remaining between them. CDR3: CASSKGVSNSPLHF. The CDR3, as DNA: TGTGCCAGCAGCAAGGGGGTATCAAATTCACCCCTCCACTTT.

The rearrangement joins TRBV19 to TRBJ1-1, with 10 nucleotides matching TRBD1. Losses at the gene ends were 5 bases for V and 4 bases for J; bases not matched to a gene: 10. The length of the CDR3 is 16 residues. Germline loops: CDR1 LNHDA, CDR2 SQIVND (reference sequence). The CDR3 spells CASSPGQGQFGTEAFF. Written as DNA, the CDR3 is TGTGCCAGTAGTCCGGGACAGGGGCAATTCGGCACTGAAGCTTTCTTT.

The chain carries TRBV5-4 and TRBJ2-1, with D unresolved. Germline CDR1 and CDR2: SGHNT and YYREEE (reference sequence). Deletions cut 5 bases from V and 9 bases from J, with 9 bases between. This CDR3 region has 11 residues. In DNA form, the CDR3 reads TGTGCCAGCAGGCGCACTGGTGAGCAGTTCTTC. The encoded protein is CASRRTGEQFF. Based on the CDR3 plus reference TRBV5-4 and TRBJ2-1, the full variable domain is ETGVTQSPTHLIKTRGQQVTLRCSSQSGHNTVSWYQQALGQGPQFIFQYYREEENGRGNFPPRFSGLQFPNYSSELNVNALELDDSALYLCASRRTGEQFFGPGTRLTVL.

This chain links TRBV6-1 with TRBJ2-1; TRBD2 is a possible D gene (5 bases). Germline V gene sequence: CDR1 MNHNS, CDR2 SASEGT. This CDR3 is built from 16 residues. V lost 0 bases and J 4 bases, leaving 13 bases between the germline ends. CDR3 bases: TGTGCCAGCAGTGAAGCAGGAGGAAGGGTTTACAATGAGCAGTTCTTC. The encoded protein is CASSEAGGRVYNEQFF.

V is TRBV18 and J is TRBJ2-7; D is unresolved. CDR1 is KGHSH, CDR2 LQKENI, per germline. Trimming stripped 5 bases from V and 3 bases from J, with 8 bases between. This CDR3 region has 12 residues. The CDR3 region is CASSSAFYEQYF. The CDR3, as DNA: TGTGCCAGCTCATCGGCCTTCTACGAGCAGTACTTC.

The chain employs TRBV25-1 and TRBJ1-1; D remains unclear. The V end was cut by 1 base, the J end by 5 bases, with 17 bases between. Germline V gene lookup returns CDR1 MGHDK and CDR2 SYGVNS. CDR3 length: 16 amino acids. The CDR3 DNA follows: TGTGCCAGCAGTGAATTGGCGCATAACAGTTATACTGAAGCTTTCTTT. Translated: CASSELAHNSYTEAFF.

The chain recombines TRBV28 with TRBJ1-2; D call uncertain. The CDR3 has 13 residues. Germline V CDR1 and CDR2: MDHEN, SYDVKM. V was cut by 3 bases and J by 4 bases, with 9 bases left in between. The CDR3 protein is CASSLGAAYGYTF. The DNA of the CDR3 is TGTGCCAGCAGTTTGGGAGCCGCCTATGGCTACACCTTC.

V usage is TRBV10-3 and J usage is TRBJ2-1; 9 bases are shared with TRBD1. V was pared by 6 bases and J by 3 bases, with 9 bases of the junction left unmatched. This CDR3 contains 16 residues. Germline lookup yields CDR1 ENHRY and CDR2 SYGVKD. The CDR3 nucleotides read TGTGCCATCAGCCCCTGGACAGGGGTAGACTACAATGAGCAGTTCTTC. Its translation: CAISPWTGVDYNEQFF.

This chain links TRBV27 with TRBJ1-3; D gene uncertain. Germline CDR1 is MNHEY and CDR2 is SMNVEV (reference sequence). The V end lost 0 bases, the J end lost 4 bases, and 7 bases lay between the germline ends. The CDR3 is 14 amino acids. CDR3 amino acids: CASSLSVGGNTIYF. DNA of the CDR3: TGTGCCAGCAGTTTATCGGTCGGGGGAAACACCATATATTTT.

This chain connects TRBV7-6 to TRBJ2-1, with 10 nucleotides matching TRBD2. CDR1 and CDR2 from the germline V gene are SGHVS and FNYEAQ. This CDR3 contains 16 residues. The junction had 2 bases not matched to a gene; V was cut back by 3 bases and J by 0 bases. This CDR3 is CASSLASGSSYNEQFF. CDR3 nucleotides: TGTGCCAGCAGCTTGGCTAGCGGGAGCTCCTACAATGAGCAGTTCTTC. Drawing the rest from reference TRBV7-6 and TRBJ2-1, the complete variable domain is GAGVSQSPRYKVTKRGQDVALRCDPISGHVSLYWYRQALGQGPEFLTYFNYEAQQDKSGLPNDRFSAERPEGSISTLTIQRTEQRDSAMYRCASSLASGSSYNEQFFGPGTRLTVL.

The CDR3 sequence is CATSEAGTGPQETQYF. The CDR3 DNA reads as TGTGCCACCAGTGAGGCCGGGACAGGGCCCCAAGAGACCCAGTACTTC. The chain uses TRBV24-1 and TRBJ2-5, with 9 bases aligning to TRBD1. This CDR3 is built from 16 residues. From germline, CDR1 is KGHDR and CDR2 SFDVKD. V shed 4 bases, J shed 1 base, and the junction held 6 bases outside the gene matches.

The J gene is TRBJ2-1, the V gene TRBV6-5, with 9 bases aligning to TRBD1. This CDR3 contains 15 residues. V gave up 10 bases and J gave up 1 base; unmatched junction bases: 8. Looked up from germline, CDR1 is MNHEY and CDR2 is SVGAGI. CDR3 sequence: CATKQGAVSYNEQFF. The CDR3 DNA reads TGTGCCACCAAACAGGGGGCCGTTTCCTACAATGAGCAGTTCTTC.